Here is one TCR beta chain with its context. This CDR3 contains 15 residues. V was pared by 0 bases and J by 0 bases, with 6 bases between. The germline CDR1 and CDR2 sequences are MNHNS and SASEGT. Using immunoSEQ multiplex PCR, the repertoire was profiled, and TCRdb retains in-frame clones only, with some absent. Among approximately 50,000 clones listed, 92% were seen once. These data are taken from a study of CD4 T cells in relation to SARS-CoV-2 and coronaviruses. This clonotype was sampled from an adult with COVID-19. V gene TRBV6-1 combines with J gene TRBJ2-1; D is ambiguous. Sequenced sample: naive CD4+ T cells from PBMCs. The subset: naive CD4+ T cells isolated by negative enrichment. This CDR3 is CASSEAWGSYNEQFF. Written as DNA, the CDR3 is TGTGCCAGCAGTGAAGCGTGGGGCTCCTACAATGAGCAGTTCTTC.